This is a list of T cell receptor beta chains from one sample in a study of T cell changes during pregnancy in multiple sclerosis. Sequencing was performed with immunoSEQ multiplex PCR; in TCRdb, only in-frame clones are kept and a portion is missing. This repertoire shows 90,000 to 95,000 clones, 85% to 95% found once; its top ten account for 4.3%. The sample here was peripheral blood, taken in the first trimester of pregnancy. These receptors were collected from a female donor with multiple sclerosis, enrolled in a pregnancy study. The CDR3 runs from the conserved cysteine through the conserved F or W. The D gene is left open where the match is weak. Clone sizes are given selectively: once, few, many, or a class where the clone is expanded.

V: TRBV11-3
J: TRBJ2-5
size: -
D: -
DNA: TGTGCCAGCAGCTCACCGACAGACCCTAAGGGAGAGACCCAGTACTTC
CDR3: CASSSPTDPKGETQYF

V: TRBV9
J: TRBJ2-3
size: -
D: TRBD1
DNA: TGTGCCAGCAGCGCAGGACAGGGGGCAGATACGCAGTATTTT
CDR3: CASSAGQGADTQYF

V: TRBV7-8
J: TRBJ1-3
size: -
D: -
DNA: TGTGCCAGCAGCTTAGTGCAGATACCGGGAAACACCATATATTTT
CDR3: CASSLVQIPGNTIYF

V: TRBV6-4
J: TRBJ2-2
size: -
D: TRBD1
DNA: TGTGCCAGCAGTGACTCCAGGACAGGGGCTACCGGGGAGCTGTTTTTT
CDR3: CASSDSRTGATGELFF

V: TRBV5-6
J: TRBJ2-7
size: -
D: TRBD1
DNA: TGTGCCAGCAGCACCCTGGGGACAGGGACCTACGAGCAGTACTTC
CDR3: CASSTLGTGTYEQYF

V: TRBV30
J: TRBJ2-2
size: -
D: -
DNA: TGTGCCTGGAGGACCCCCGGGGACTTGAACACCGGGGAGCTGTTTTTT
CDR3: CAWRTPGDLNTGELFF

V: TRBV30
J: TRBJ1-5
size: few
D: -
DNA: TGTGCCTGGAGCCGAAGGACGGCGGGAGGACAGCCCCAGCATTTT
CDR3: CAWSRRTAGGQPQHF

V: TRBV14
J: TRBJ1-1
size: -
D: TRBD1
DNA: TGTGCCAGCAGCTTATCGGGAGGGGGCTGGACTGAAGCTTTCTTT
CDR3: CASSLSGGGWTEAFF

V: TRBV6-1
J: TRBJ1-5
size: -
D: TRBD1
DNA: TGTGCCACACTATCCCGGGACAGGGTGGCCCAGCATTTT
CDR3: CATLSRDRVAQHF

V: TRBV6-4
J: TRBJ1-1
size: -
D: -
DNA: TGTGCCAGCAGTGAGGGGAAGACAGGTAAAGCTTTCTTT
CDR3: CASSEGKTGKAFF

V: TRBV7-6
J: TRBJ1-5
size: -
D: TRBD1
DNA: TGTGCCAGCAGCAGGAGGGCCCGGGACAGGGGGATCAAGCCCCAGCATTTT
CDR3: CASSRRARDRGIKPQHF

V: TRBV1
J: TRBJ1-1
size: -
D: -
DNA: TGCACCAGCAGAGTCCTACCTGATTCAGGGCGGGGCGGCACTGAAGCTTTCTTT
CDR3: CTSRVLPDSGRGGTEAFF

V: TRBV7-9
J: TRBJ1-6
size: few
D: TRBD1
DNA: TGTGCCAGCAGCGACACAGGGGAATCACCCCTCCACTTT
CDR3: CASSDTGESPLHF

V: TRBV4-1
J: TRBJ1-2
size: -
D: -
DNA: TGCGCCAGCAGCCAAGGGGACTCGGGCTATGGCTACACCTTC
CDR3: CASSQGDSGYGYTF

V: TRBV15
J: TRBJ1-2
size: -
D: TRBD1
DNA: TGTGCCACCAGCGGAGGGGGCATCGATGGCTACACCTTC
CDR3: CATSGGGIDGYTF

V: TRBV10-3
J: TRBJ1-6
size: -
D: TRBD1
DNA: TGTGCCATCAGTGAGTCCCAGGGGGGCCAGGGGCCTAATTCACCCCTCCACTTT
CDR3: CAISESQGGQGPNSPLHF

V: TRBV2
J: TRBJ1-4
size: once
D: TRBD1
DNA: TGTGCCAGCAGTGACGAGGGGGCAGCTAATGAAAAACTGTTTTTT
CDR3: CASSDEGAANEKLFF

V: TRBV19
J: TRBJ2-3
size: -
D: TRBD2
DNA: TGTGCCAGTAGTATTGCTAGCGGGGGTACAGATACGCAGTATTTT
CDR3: CASSIASGGTDTQYF

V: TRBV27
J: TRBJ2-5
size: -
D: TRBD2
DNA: TGTGCCAGCAGTTTGGGGACTAGCGGGGGGGCCCCAAAGACCCAGTACTTC
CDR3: CASSLGTSGGAPKTQYF

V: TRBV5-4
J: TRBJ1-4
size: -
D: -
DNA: TGTGCCAGCAGCGTAATGGGTCCGGGACACATTAATGAAAAACTGTTTTTT
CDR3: CASSVMGPGHINEKLFF

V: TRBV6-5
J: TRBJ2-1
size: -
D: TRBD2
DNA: TGTGCCAGCAGTTACGGAACTAGCGATACTGAGCAGTTCTTC
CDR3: CASSYGTSDTEQFF

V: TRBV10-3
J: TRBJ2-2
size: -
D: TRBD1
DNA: TGTGCCATCAGTGGGACAGGGGGCGCGGGCACCGGGGAGCTGTTTTTT
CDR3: CAISGTGGAGTGELFF

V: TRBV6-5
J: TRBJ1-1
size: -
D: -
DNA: TGTGCCAGCAGCAGGGTTAGGAACACTGAAGCTTTCTTT
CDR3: CASSRVRNTEAFF

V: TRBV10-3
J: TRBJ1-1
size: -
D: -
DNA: TGTGCCATCGGCACGGCAGGGGAGAACACTGAAGCTTTCTTT
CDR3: CAIGTAGENTEAFF

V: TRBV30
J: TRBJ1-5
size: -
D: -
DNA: TGTGCCTGGAGTGTGTTACAGGGCAGTCAGCCCCAGCATTTT
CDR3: CAWSVLQGSQPQHF

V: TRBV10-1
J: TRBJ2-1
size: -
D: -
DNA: TGCGCCATCCCGGCCGATCGAGGCCATGAGCAGTTCTTC
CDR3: CAIPADRGHEQFF

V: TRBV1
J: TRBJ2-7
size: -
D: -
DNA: TGCACCAGCAGCCAGGAAGGGGACGGAAGCGGGGAGCAGTACTTC
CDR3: CTSSQEGDGSGEQYF

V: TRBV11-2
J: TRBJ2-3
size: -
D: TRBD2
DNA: TGTGCCAGCAGCTCATGGCCTAGCGGGGGTGCGGATACGCAGTATTTT
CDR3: CASSSWPSGGADTQYF

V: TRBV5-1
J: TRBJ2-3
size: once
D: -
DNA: TGCGCCAGCAGTCCTAATTACAGCACAGATACGCAGTATTTT
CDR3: CASSPNYSTDTQYF

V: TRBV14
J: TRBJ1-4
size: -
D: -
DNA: TGTGCCAGCAGCCAAGATCGTCGGGGGAGCGAAAAACTGTTTTTT
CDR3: CASSQDRRGSEKLFF

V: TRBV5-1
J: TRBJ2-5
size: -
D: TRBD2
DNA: TGCGCCAGCAGCGCCCGACTAGCGGGGTCGGCAGAGACCCAGTACTTC
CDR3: CASSARLAGSAETQYF

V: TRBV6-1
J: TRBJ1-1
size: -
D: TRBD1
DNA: TGTGCCAGCAGTGACAGGGGGCTCACTGAAGCTTTCTTT
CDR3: CASSDRGLTEAFF

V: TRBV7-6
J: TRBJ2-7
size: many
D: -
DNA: TGTGCCAGCAGCAGCGGACCAAACTACGAGCAGTACTTC
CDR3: CASSSGPNYEQYF

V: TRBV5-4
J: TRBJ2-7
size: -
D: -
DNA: TGTGCCAGCAGCCTTACCTCCTACGAGCAGTACTTC
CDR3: CASSLTSYEQYF

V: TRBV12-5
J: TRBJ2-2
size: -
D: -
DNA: TGTGCTAGTGGTTTAGCAGGGGCGAACACCGGGGAGCTGTTTTTT
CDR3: CASGLAGANTGELFF

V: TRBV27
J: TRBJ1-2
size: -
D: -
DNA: TGTGCCAGCAGTTTAGGCCCTAACTATGGCTACACCTTC
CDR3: CASSLGPNYGYTF

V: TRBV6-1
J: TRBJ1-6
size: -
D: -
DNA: TGTGCCAGCAGGGACAGAGGAAATTCACCCCTCCACTTT
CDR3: CASRDRGNSPLHF

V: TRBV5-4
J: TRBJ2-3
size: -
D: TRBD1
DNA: TGTGCCAGCAGCCGGGTGGGACAGATCATCACAGATACGCAGTATTTT
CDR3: CASSRVGQIITDTQYF

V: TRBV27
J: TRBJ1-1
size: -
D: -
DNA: TGTGCCAGCAAACCTAACCCGTCGGGAGAGGGAGATGCTGAAGCTTTCTTT
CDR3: CASKPNPSGEGDAEAFF

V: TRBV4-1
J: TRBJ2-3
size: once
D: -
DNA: TGCGCCAGCAGCCAGCAGGGACATACCAACACAGATACGCAGTATTTT
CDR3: CASSQQGHTNTDTQYF

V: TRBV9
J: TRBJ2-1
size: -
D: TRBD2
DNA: TGTGCCAGCAGCATCCCATCGACTAGCGGGGGCTCCTACAATGAGCAGTTCTTC
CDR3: CASSIPSTSGGSYNEQFF